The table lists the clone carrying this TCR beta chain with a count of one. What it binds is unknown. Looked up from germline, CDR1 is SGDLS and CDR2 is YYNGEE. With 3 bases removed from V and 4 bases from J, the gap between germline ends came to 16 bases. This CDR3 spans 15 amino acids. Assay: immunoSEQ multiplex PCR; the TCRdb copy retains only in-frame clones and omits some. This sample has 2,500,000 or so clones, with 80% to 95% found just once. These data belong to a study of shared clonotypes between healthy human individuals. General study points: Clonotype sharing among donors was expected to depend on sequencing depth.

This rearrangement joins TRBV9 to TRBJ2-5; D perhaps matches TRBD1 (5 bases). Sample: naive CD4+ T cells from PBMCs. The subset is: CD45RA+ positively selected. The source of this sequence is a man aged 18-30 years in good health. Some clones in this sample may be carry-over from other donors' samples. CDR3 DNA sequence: TGTGCCAGCAGCGCCAGGGTTCAATTCGGAGAGACCCAGTACTTC. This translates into CASSARVQFGETQYF.